A single sample gave rise to the 7 T cell receptor beta chains below, sequenced in a study of blood T cell repertoires in COVID-19. The data were produced by immunoSEQ multiplex PCR, yet TCRdb's version contains in-frame clones alone and is incomplete. The table shows about 400,000 clones, with approximately 89% occurring only once. Material for sequencing was PBMCs or T cells enriched from blood (not recorded which). These receptor sequences come from a man aged 40-50 years in a cohort exposed to, infected with or recovered from COVID-19 (not recorded which).

This clone was picked up one time. V and J are TRBV5-6 and TRBJ1-2, with D unclear. V dropped 0 bases and J dropped 7 bases, with 4 bases sitting between them. This CDR3 region has 11 residues. Germline V gives CDR1 SGHDT, CDR2 YYEEEE. This CDR3 reads CASSLDGGYTF. In DNA, the CDR3 is TGTGCCAGCAGCTTGGACGGTGGCTACACCTTC.

The chain employs TRBV11-1 and TRBJ2-1, with D possibly being TRBD1 (6 bases). The CDR3 runs to 13 residues. Per the germline V gene, CDR1 is SGHAT and CDR2 is FQDESV (reference sequence). V lost 4 bases and J lost 6, with 10 bases in between. The CDR3 region is CASSSGQTNEQFF. In nucleotides, the CDR3 is TGTGCCAGCAGCTCTGGACAGACCAATGAGCAGTTCTTC.

The chain carries TRBV28 and TRBJ2-2; 10 bases align to TRBD2. The CDR3 is 17 amino acids. Germline V gene data show CDR1 as MDHEN and CDR2 as SYDVKM. J gave up 1 base and V 6 bases, and 8 bases lay outside the gene matches. The DNA for the CDR3 is TGTGCCAGCAGAACGCTAGCGGGAGCCATGAACACCGGGGAGCTGTTTTTT. It specifies CASRTLAGAMNTGELFF.

The chain combines TRBV18 with TRBJ2-7, with 9 bases identical to TRBD2. Germline CDR1 is KGHSH and CDR2 is LQKENI. V dropped 2 bases and J dropped 6; count of bases not matched to a gene: 14. CDR3 length: 17 residues. The CDR3 spells CASSPFDLAGEYSEQYF. In DNA, the CDR3 is TGTGCCAGCTCACCATTTGATTTAGCGGGAGAATATAGCGAGCAGTACTTC.

V gene TRBV10-2 combines with J gene TRBJ2-7; 8 positions agree with TRBD1. The CDR3 covers 16 residues. From germline, CDR1 is WSHSY and CDR2 SAAADI. With V trimmed by 8 bases and J by 0 bases, 12 bases remained unmatched. CDR3 protein: CASCPQGAWSSYEQYF. CDR3 coding DNA: TGCGCCAGCTGTCCGCAGGGGGCATGGAGCTCCTACGAGCAGTACTTC.

The rearrangement joins TRBV19 to TRBJ1-2; D gene ambiguous. V was clipped by 3 bases and J by 8 bases, with 19 bases between them. The CDR3 has 15 residues. CDR1 is LNHDA, CDR2 SQIVND, per germline (reference sequence). The CDR3 reads CASSIIAGPSVGYTF. The CDR3 nucleotides are TGTGCCAGTAGTATTATTGCGGGTCCAAGCGTAGGCTACACCTTC.

The CDR3 nucleotides read TGTGCCTGGAGTGATGTTACTAGCTCCTACAATGAGCAGTTCTTC. The encoded protein is CAWSDVTSSYNEQFF. The V call is TRBV30, the J call TRBJ2-1; weak D call: TRBD2 (5 bases). Germline V gives CDR1 GTSNPN, CDR2 SVGIG (reference sequence). The CDR3 is 15 amino acids. Trimming removed 1 base from V and 0 bases from J, with 10 bases in between.